A selection of T cell receptor beta chains follows, all from one sample in a study of blood T cell repertoires in COVID-19. Profiling relied on immunoSEQ multiplex PCR, and the TCRdb table lists in-frame clones only, not all of them. The sample yields around 230,000 clones, approximately 90% seen once. The sample was peripheral blood. These receptors were obtained from a man under 40 who had recovered from COVID-19. CDR3s leave out the opening cysteine and the closing phenylalanine or tryptophan.

V,J,CDR3
TRBV6-4,TRBJ1-2,ASSDSRGGDGYT
TRBV4-1,TRBJ2-3,ASSQDLRRGGIEDTQY
TRBV24-1,TRBJ2-5,ATSTGLETQY
TRBV24-1,TRBJ2-5,ATSDETAPWETQY
TRBV7-2,TRBJ2-7,ASSLGTSGTYEQY
TRBV5-4,TRBJ1-1,ASSKGQRNTEAF
TRBV19,TRBJ1-5,ASSIPVQGAGPQH
TRBV3-1/TRBV3-2,TRBJ2-1,ASSQDSGHEYNEQF
TRBV18,TRBJ2-7,ASSPQRGSSYEQY
TRBV18,TRBJ1-4,ASSPYGMQVGDEKLF
TRBV7-2,TRBJ1-2,ASSTQSSGGYT
TRBV30,TRBJ1-2,AWGREVYGYT
TRBV6-6,TRBJ2-5,ASSYSQLQETQY
TRBV6-2/TRBV6-3,TRBJ2-7,ASSLTGQGYYEQY
TRBV6-2/TRBV6-3,TRBJ1-1,ASSYSPGTEAF
TRBV3-1/TRBV3-2,TRBJ1-1,ASSQVAGRGGEAF
TRBV18,TRBJ1-3,ASSPAGQGTSGNTIY
TRBV18,TRBJ1-2,ASSPRDSYGYT
TRBV3-1/TRBV3-2,TRBJ1-2,ASSPSGVYGYT
TRBV19,TRBJ1-3,ASSPTGGNTIY
TRBV6-5,TRBJ2-7,ASSYSTSGGSYEQY
TRBV18,TRBJ1-2,ASSPPSKGLRGYT
TRBV5-5,TRBJ1-2,ASSGETGVGYT
TRBV5-5,TRBJ2-5,ASSVGTSGKGETQY
TRBV27,TRBJ1-5,ASSLVASNQPQH